Below, 24 T cell receptor beta chains from the same sample are listed, as sequenced in a study of blood T cell repertoires in COVID-19. TCRdb keeps only in-frame clones here, not all; method: immunoSEQ multiplex PCR. In the table there are 48,000 or so clones, over 65% of which are singletons. Sequencing was performed on peripheral blood. The source is a woman aged 55-70 years with acute or convalescent COVID-19.

V gene TRBV5-8 combines with J gene TRBJ2-1; 9 bases align to TRBD2. This CDR3 is built from 15 residues. The germline gives CDR1 SGHTS, CDR2 YDEGEE. J was trimmed by 8 bases and V by 2 bases; bases with no gene match: 8. The DNA for the CDR3 is TGTGCCAGCAGCTTTGGCGGGAGGGCCCTCGATGAGCAGTTCTTC. It is translated as CASSFGGRALDEQFF.

In DNA, the CDR3 is TGTGCCAGCAGCTTCTTGAGGGCAATGGGAGCCGGGGCCAACGTCCTGACTTTC. It translates to CASSFLRAMGAGANVLTF. The chain carries TRBV5-5 and TRBJ2-6, with D perhaps matching TRBD2 (5 bases). The CDR3 covers 18 residues. Deletions cut 2 bases from V and 4 bases from J, with 19 bases between. Germline CDR1 and CDR2: SGHKS and YYEKEE (reference sequence).

The chain has TRBV6-6 and TRBJ1-3, with TRBD1 matching 9 bases. The V and J ends lost 5 bases and 4 bases, in that order; junction bases with no gene match: 3. Germline V gene sequence: CDR1 MNHNY, CDR2 SVGAGI (reference sequence). CDR3 length equals 14 residues. In nucleotides, the CDR3 is TGTGCCAGCAGTCCCGGGACAGGGGGAAACACCATATATTTT. It translates to CASSPGTGGNTIYF.

In its sample, this clone was seen a few times. The rearrangement joins TRBV18 to TRBJ2-7; 8 bases are a match to TRBD1. The CDR3 spans 15 residues. Looked up from germline, CDR1 is KGHSH and CDR2 is LQKENI. The V gene end was trimmed by 5 bases and the J gene end by 5 bases; junction bases not matched to a gene: 11. The CDR3 sequence: CASSAGQGIIHEQYF. In DNA, the CDR3 is TGTGCCAGCTCAGCCGGACAGGGTATTATCCACGAGCAGTACTTC. Full variable domain (outside the CDR3, taken from reference TRBV18 and TRBJ2-7): NAGVMQNPRHLVRRRGQEARLRCSPMKGHSHVYWYRQLPEEGLKFMVYLQKENIIDESGMPKERFSAEFPKEGPSILRIQQVVRGDSAAYFCASSAGQGIIHEQYFGPGTRLTVT.

This chain links TRBV7-9 with TRBJ1-2; 8 bases are shared with TRBD1. V dropped 5 bases and J dropped 2; count of bases not matched to a gene: 10. The CDR3 is made up of 16 amino acids. CDR1 is SEHNR and CDR2 is FQNEAQ in the germline V gene (reference sequence). For the CDR3, the DNA is TGTGCCAGCAGCCCCTCGGGGCAGGGGGCAAACTATGGCTACACCTTC. This gives the protein CASSPSGQGANYGYTF.

The chain combines TRBV9 with TRBJ1-6; 7 bases agree with TRBD1. Germline-derived CDR1 and CDR2 are SGDLS and YYNGEE. The CDR3 has 15 residues. V shed 3 bases, J shed 7 bases, and the junction held 7 bases outside the gene matches. The CDR3 nucleotides read TGTGCCAGCAGCGGGTCCGGGACAGAGAATTCACCCCTCCACTTT. Amino acid sequence: CASSGSGTENSPLHF.

This clone has a handful of counts. This chain joins TRBV30 and TRBJ1-5, with 7 nucleotides matching TRBD1. This CDR3 spans 14 amino acids. Per the germline V gene, CDR1 is GTSNPN and CDR2 is SVGIG (reference sequence). V trimming: 2 bases; J trimming: 5 bases; junction bases outside the gene matches: 6. The CDR3 is CAWSTGTAYQPQHF. The CDR3 DNA reads as TGTGCCTGGAGTACCGGGACAGCCTATCAGCCCCAGCATTTT.

The genes are TRBV9 and TRBJ1-1; D uncertain. In germline, CDR1 is SGDLS, CDR2 YYNGEE. There are 14 residues in the CDR3. V dropped 0 bases and J dropped 0 bases, with 6 bases sitting between them. This CDR3 is CASSVESMNTEAFF. In nucleotides, the CDR3 is TGTGCCAGCAGCGTAGAGAGCATGAACACTGAAGCTTTCTTT.

The chain employs TRBV4-1 and TRBJ2-1, with D maybe TRBD2 (5 bases). Per the germline V gene, CDR1 is MGHRA and CDR2 is YSYEKL. The CDR3 totals 15 residues. Trimming took 1 base from V and 7 from J, leaving 14 bases between them. CDR3 sequence reads: CASSQGSLALNEQFF. DNA of the CDR3: TGCGCCAGCAGCCAAGGATCGCTAGCTTTGAATGAGCAGTTCTTC.

The chain uses TRBV27 and TRBJ1-2; 10 nucleotides align to TRBD1. Germline V CDR1 and CDR2: MNHEY, SMNVEV (reference sequence). Trimming took 0 bases from V and 7 from J; bases not matched to a gene: 5. The CDR3 runs to 15 residues. CDR3 in amino acids: CASSLSETGGAGYTF. The CDR3 nucleotides are TGTGCCAGCAGTTTATCGGAGACAGGGGGCGCTGGCTACACCTTC.

CDR3 protein: CASERGSNQPQHF. The CDR3 bases are TGTGCCAGTGAACGGGGGAGCAATCAGCCCCAGCATTTT. The J gene is TRBJ1-5, the V gene TRBV19; the D gene is possibly TRBD1 (5 bases). Germline V lookup: CDR1 LNHDA, CDR2 SQIVND (reference sequence). The V gene lost 8 bases and the J gene lost 1 base, with 9 bases spanning the gap. This CDR3 is 13 amino acids long.

This clone occurred a few times. This chain connects TRBV4-3 to TRBJ2-1; TRBD1 matches 10 bases. The trim removed 4 bases at V and 10 bases at J, leaving 7 bases unmatched. Germline V gene sequence: CDR1 LGHNA, CDR2 YSLEER. The CDR3 contains 14 residues. CDR3 loop: CASSRGTGEFEQFF. CDR3 DNA: TGCGCCAGCAGCCGGGGGACAGGGGAATTCGAGCAGTTCTTC.

This sequence joins TRBV7-8 and TRBJ2-3; 8 nucleotides align to TRBD2. Trimming removed 4 bases from V and 3 bases from J; junction bases left unmatched: 3. The CDR3 has 14 amino acids. Germline CDR1 is SGHVS and CDR2 is FQNEAQ. CDR3 in DNA: TGTGCCAGCAGCTCCCGGGAGGGGACAGATACGCAGTATTTT. Protein: CASSSREGTDTQYF.

The V gene is TRBV19, the J gene TRBJ2-3; 7 nucleotides align to TRBD2. Unmatched junction bases numbered 13, after V lost 5 bases and J lost 5 bases. Germline V lookup: CDR1 LNHDA, CDR2 SQIVND (reference sequence). This CDR3 has 16 amino acids. CDR3 protein: CASSYGASGGRDTQYF. As DNA, the CDR3 is TGTGCCAGTAGTTACGGGGCTAGCGGAGGGCGAGATACGCAGTATTTT. Full variable domain (outside the CDR3, taken from reference TRBV19 and TRBJ2-3): DGGITQSPKYLFRKEGQNVTLSCEQNLNHDAMYWYRQDPGQGLRLIYYSQIVNDFQKGDIAEGYSVSREKKESFPLTVTSAQKNPTAFYLCASSYGASGGRDTQYFGPGTRLTVL.

V is TRBV29-1 and J is TRBJ2-6; 9 bases match TRBD1. CDR1 and CDR2 from the germline V gene are SQVTM and ANQGSEA. Germline trimming cut 6 bases from V and 0 bases from J; bases unmatched to any gene: 6. The CDR3 sequence is 16 residues long. The CDR3 loop reads CSVPTGGYSGANVLTF. DNA of the CDR3: TGCAGCGTGCCGACAGGGGGATACTCTGGGGCCAACGTCCTGACTTTC.

This CDR3 is CASSLGLSYEQYF. The CDR3 region has the DNA TGTGCCAGCAGTTTGGGGCTCTCCTACGAGCAGTACTTC. The chain carries TRBV12-3 or TRBV12-4 and TRBJ2-7, with D maybe TRBD1 (5 bases). The germline V and J ends were trimmed by 3 bases and 0 bases, with 6 bases remaining between them. This CDR3 spans 13 amino acids.

The V and J genes are TRBV7-9 and TRBJ2-1; weak D call: TRBD2 (7 bases). CDR1 and CDR2 (germline): SEHNR, FQNEAQ (reference sequence). CDR3 length equals 15 residues. Trimming shortened V by 0 bases and J by 4 bases, and 10 bases separated the two germline ends. DNA for the CDR3: TGTGCCAGCAGCTTAGCGGGGGGGCGTTACAATGAGCAGTTCTTC. Translated: CASSLAGGRYNEQFF.

In its sample, this clone was seen once. The V gene is TRBV13, the J gene TRBJ2-3; 8 bases match TRBD2. In germline, CDR1 is PRHDT, CDR2 FYEKMQ (reference sequence). This CDR3 is built from 18 residues. Germline trimming cut 0 bases from V and 0 bases from J; bases unmatched to any gene: 8. The CDR3 DNA sequence: TGTGCCAGCAGCTTAGGTATCACTAGCGGATCTAGCACAGATACGCAGTATTTT. Translating gives CASSLGITSGSSTDTQYF.

This clone was detected once. The genes are TRBV2 and TRBJ1-2; D is undetermined. The CDR3 is 14 residues long. V was cut by 0 bases and J by 7 bases, with 12 bases left in between. Germline V gene data show CDR1 as SNHLY and CDR2 as FYNNEI. The CDR3 DNA sequence: TGTGCCAGCAGTGAAGCAGGGCTGGAGGGTGGCTACACCTTC. This encodes CASSEAGLEGGYTF.

This sequence joins TRBV4-3 and TRBJ2-5; 9 bases agree with TRBD2. V gave up 4 bases and J gave up 4 bases; unmatched junction bases: 7. The CDR3 totals 15 residues. The germline CDR1 and CDR2 sequences are LGHNA and YSLEER. The chain's CDR3 is CASSLEGREGETQYF. In DNA, the CDR3 is TGCGCCAGCAGCCTAGAGGGGCGGGAGGGAGAGACCCAGTACTTC.

The chain recombines TRBV5-1 with TRBJ2-7; 8 positions agree with TRBD1. CDR1 is SGHRS and CDR2 is YFSETQ in the germline V gene. With V trimmed by 1 base and J by 7 bases, 7 bases remained unmatched. This CDR3 region has 14 residues. CDR3 amino acids: CASSLRTGHGEQYF. CDR3 sequence (DNA): TGCGCCAGCAGCTTGAGGACAGGGCATGGGGAGCAGTACTTC. Drawing the rest from reference TRBV5-1 and TRBJ2-7, the complete variable domain is KAGVTQTPRYLIKTRGQQVTLSCSPISGHRSVSWYQQTPGQGLQFLFEYFSETQRNKGNFPGRFSGRQFSNSRSEMNVSTLELGDSALYLCASSLRTGHGEQYFGPGTRLTVT.

The rearrangement links TRBV19 to TRBJ2-5; TRBD1 matches at 8 bases. The V and J ends lost 5 bases and 6 bases, in that order; junction bases with no gene match: 8. This CDR3 has 14 residues. CDR1 and CDR2 (germline): LNHDA, SQIVND (reference sequence). In DNA form, the CDR3 reads TGTGCCAGTAGTCCAAGACAGGGGAGGCAGACCCAGTACTTC. Amino acid sequence: CASSPRQGRQTQYF.

As regards this clone: The junction does not match germline at one end; this may be a read error. The chain is built from TRBV7-7 and TRBJ2-1; 8 bases agree with TRBD2. CDR1 and CDR2 from the germline V gene are SSHAT and FNYEAQ (reference sequence). The length of the CDR3 is 15 residues. CDR3 nucleotides: TGTGCTAGCAGCATAGGGACTAGTGGTCTTGCTGAGCAGTTCTTC. The encoded protein is CASSIGTSGLAEQFF.

This sequence joins TRBV11-1 and TRBJ1-1, with TRBD1 matching over 7 bases. V was pared by 5 bases and J by 4 bases, with 10 bases of the junction left unmatched. The germline V gene has CDR1 SGHAT and CDR2 FQDESV (reference sequence). CDR3 size: 15 residues. CDR3 coding DNA: TGTGCCAGCAGCGCAACAGGGGAGTGGGGCACTGAAGCTTTCTTT. It is translated as CASSATGEWGTEAFF.